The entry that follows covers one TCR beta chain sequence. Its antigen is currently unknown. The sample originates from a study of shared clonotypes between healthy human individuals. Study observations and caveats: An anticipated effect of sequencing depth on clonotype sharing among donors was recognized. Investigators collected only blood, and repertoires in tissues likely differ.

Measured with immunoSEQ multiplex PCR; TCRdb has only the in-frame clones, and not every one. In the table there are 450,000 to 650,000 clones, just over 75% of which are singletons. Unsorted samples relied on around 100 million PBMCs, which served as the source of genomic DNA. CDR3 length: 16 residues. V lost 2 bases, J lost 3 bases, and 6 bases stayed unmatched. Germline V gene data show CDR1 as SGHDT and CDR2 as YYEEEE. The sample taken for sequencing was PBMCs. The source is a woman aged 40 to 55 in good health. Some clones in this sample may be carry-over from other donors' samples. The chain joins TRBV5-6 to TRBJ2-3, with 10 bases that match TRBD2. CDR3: CASSLRTSGLTDTQYF. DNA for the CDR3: TGTGCCAGCAGCTTAAGGACTAGCGGATTGACAGATACGCAGTATTTT. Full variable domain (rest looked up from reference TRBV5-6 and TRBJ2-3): DAGVTQSPTHLIKTRGQQVTLRCSPKSGHDTVSWYQQALGQGPQFIFQYYEEEERQRGNFPDRFSGHQFPNYSSELNVNALLLGDSALYLCASSLRTSGLTDTQYFGPGTRLTVL.